The 7 T cell receptor beta chains in this list originate from one sample, sequenced in a study of memory CD4+ T cells and cytomegalovirus serostatus. Single viable CD3+CD4+CD8-CD45RO+ cells were sorted as the memory CD4+ T cells. Profiled with immunoSEQ multiplex PCR; TCRdb holds only in-frame clones, not every one. In the table there are some 67,000 clones, 75% to 80% of which are singletons. The material sequenced was memory CD4+ T cells from blood. The receptors were gathered from an adult in good health and CMV-seropositive.

V is TRBV6-5 and J is TRBJ1-5; possible D gene TRBD1, 6 bases. There are 15 residues in the CDR3. V was trimmed by 2 bases and J by 4 bases, leaving 12 bases between them. Germline CDR1 is MNHEY and CDR2 is SVGAGI. The CDR3 bases are TGTGCCAGCAGTTACGGGGGGAGGGGGAATCAGCCCCAGCATTTT. Protein: CASSYGGRGNQPQHF.

The chain couples TRBV5-1 to TRBJ1-1; 7 nucleotides line up with TRBD1. CDR3 length equals 14 residues. The V and J ends lost 4 bases and 6 bases, in that order; junction bases with no gene match: 9. Looked up from germline, CDR1 is SGHRS and CDR2 is YFSETQ. In DNA form, the CDR3 reads TGCGCCAGCAGCGCAATCAGGGGGGGCGCTGAAGCTTTCTTT. This gives the protein CASSAIRGGAEAFF.

The V gene is TRBV4-2, the J gene TRBJ2-3; D possibly matches TRBD1 or TRBD2 (5 bases each). The CDR3 is 17 residues long. V lost 0 bases, J lost 0 bases, and 13 bases lay in between. Germline V gives CDR1 LGHNA, CDR2 YNFKEQ. CDR3 in DNA: TGTGCCAGCAGCCAAGATTCGTTCGGGGCCAGCACAGATACGCAGTATTTT. This codes for CASSQDSFGASTDTQYF.

This clone was counted a single time. The chain has TRBV4-3 and TRBJ2-5; D possibly corresponds to TRBD2 (7 bases). Germline V gene sequence: CDR1 LGHNA, CDR2 YSLEER. The CDR3 extends over 15 amino acids. V was trimmed by 0 bases and J by 5 bases, leaving 13 bases between them. In DNA form, the CDR3 reads TGCGCCAGCAGCCAAGAACAGGGAGGGTGGGAGACCCAGTACTTC. Its protein is CASSQEQGGWETQYF.

The chain couples TRBV7-2 to TRBJ2-7; the D gene could be TRBD1 or TRBD2 (5 bases each). Between the trimmed V and J ends, which lost 1 base and 2 bases, there was a span of 15 bases. Germline V gene sequence: CDR1 SGHTA, CDR2 FQGNSA. The CDR3 consists of 16 residues. CDR3 nucleotide sequence: TGTGCCAGCAGCTTAGTACTTGGGGACGGCCCCTACGAGCAGTACTTC. This gives the protein CASSLVLGDGPYEQYF.

The gene calls are TRBV19 and TRBJ1-2; no definite D call. The length of the CDR3 is 16 residues. Germline-derived CDR1 and CDR2 are LNHDA and SQIVND (reference sequence). Trimming cost V 4 bases and J 1 base, with 16 bases left between them. This chain's CDR3 is CASSRSLGQLNYGYTF. The CDR3 DNA sequence: TGTGCCAGTAGTAGGTCTTTAGGGCAGCTTAACTATGGCTACACCTTC.

This chain uses TRBV4-2 with TRBJ1-2; 7 bases line up with TRBD1. CDR1 is LGHNA, CDR2 YNFKEQ, per germline. V shed 0 bases and J 8 bases; nucleotides not matched to a gene: 18. The CDR3 runs 18 residues. In DNA, the CDR3 is TGTGCCAGCAGCCAAGAGGATCTTATGGGGACAGCAGTAAAAGGCTACACCTTC. This codes for CASSQEDLMGTAVKGYTF.